This T cell receptor (beta chain) was documented in a study of cytomegalovirus exposure and HLA in healthy donors. Study conclusions and caveats: In a later analysis, fewer than 20,000 TCR beta sequences were associated with HLA alleles at 0.05 false discovery rate. A prior analysis recorded that most TCR beta V segments were productive about 87% or about 30% of the time. V segments that were indistinguishable, TRBV6-2 and TRBV6-3 among them, were omitted from analysis.

PCR primers comprised 60 Vbeta and 13 Jbeta primers. As handled by the study authors: Later work found tens of millions of unique TCR beta chains, with roughly 11 million shared. The table came from immunoSEQ multiplex PCR; TCRdb's copy has only in-frame clones and leaves some out. Clone size and the V and J calls come from that table; the DNA yielded D and trimming. The sample contains roughly 140,000 clones, 72% of which appear only once. V lost 4 bases, J lost 0 bases, and 5 bases stayed unmatched. The CDR3 length is 16 residues. Germline CDR1 MNHEY, CDR2 SMNVEV (reference sequence). This clone was found a few times. Its antigen is unknown.

The receptor's source is a man aged 35-49 years in good health and CMV-seronegative. Sample: PBMCs. The genes are TRBV27 and TRBJ2-7; the match to TRBD2 covers 11 bases. The CDR3 sequence is CASSSVAGGYSYEQYF. In DNA, the CDR3 is TGTGCCAGCAGTTCGGTAGCGGGAGGGTACTCCTACGAGCAGTACTTC.